The rows below give T cell receptor beta chains drawn from one sample of a study of T cells in Graves' hyperthyroidism and ophthalmopathy. TCRdb re-called the multiplex PCR reads through MiXCR, storing one row per CDR3 protein. The table lists fewer than 350,000 distinct CDR3 sequences, 18% of them singletons. Source material: blood. These receptors all come from a woman aged 45-65 years with Graves' hyperthyroidism. CDR3s include the opening cysteine and the closing phenylalanine or tryptophan. Fields, in order: clone size, D gene, V gene, J gene, CDR3 DNA, CDR3 protein. D genes are given only for firm matches. Some rows have no size entry. The others give once, few or many, or a class for an expanded clone.

few	.	TRBV5-1	TRBJ2-7	TGCGCCAGCAGCTTGACGGGCGAGCAGTACTTC	CASSLTGEQYF
few	.	TRBV10-3	TRBJ1-4	TGTGCCATAGGACGGACAAATGAAAAACTGTTTTTT	CAIGRTNEKLFF
many	.	TRBV2	TRBJ1-6	TGTGCCAGCAAGAGGGAGAGCTCCTATAATTCACCCCTCCACTTT	CASKRESSYNSPLHF
many	.	TRBV6-1	TRBJ1-1	TGTGCCAGCAGTGAAACCTCGTACACTGAAGCTTTCTTT	CASSETSYTEAFF
many	.	TRBV28	TRBJ1-2	TGTGCCAGCAGTTTCATGGATGGCTACACCTTC	CASSFMDGYTF
.	.	TRBV9	TRBJ1-1	TGTGCCAGCAGCGTAGTTCAGGGGACGAACACTGAAGCTTTCTTT	CASSVVQGTNTEAFF
few	TRBD2	TRBV18	TRBJ2-1	TGTGCCAGCTCCCGGAGACTAGCGGGAGGCGGAGATGAGCAGTTCTTC	CASSRRLAGGGDEQFF
many	.	TRBV5-1	TRBJ2-2	TGCGCCAGCAGCTTGGGGTTTGGGACATACACCGGGGAGCTGTTTTTT	CASSLGFGTYTGELFF
few	TRBD1	TRBV20-1	TRBJ2-5	TGCAGTGCTAGGGGGACAGGGGAAGAGACCCAGTACTTC	CSARGTGEETQYF
many	TRBD1	TRBV2	TRBJ1-1	TGTGCCAGCAGTGAAGGGGGACAGGGGGTACCAAACACTGAAGCTTTCTTT	CASSEGGQGVPNTEAFF
many	.	TRBV2	TRBJ2-7	TGTGCCAGCAGTGAAGGGTTTGCCTACGAGCAGTACTTC	CASSEGFAYEQYF
many	TRBD1	TRBV5-1	TRBJ2-3	TGCGCCAGCAGCTTGGGACAGGGGGCAGGAGATACGCAGTATTTT	CASSLGQGAGDTQYF
few	.	TRBV6-1	TRBJ1-1	TGTGCCAGCAGTGAGGGGTGGGGGCTGGGGTCTGAAGCTTTCTTT	CASSEGWGLGSEAFF
few	.	TRBV12-5	TRBJ1-3	TGTGCTAGTGGTTCAACCGGAAACACCATATATTTT	CASGSTGNTIYF
.	.	TRBV9	TRBJ2-7	TGTGCCAGCAGCGTAAGCTCAGGGCTCCACGAGCAGTACTTC	CASSVSSGLHEQYF
few	.	TRBV6-1	TRBJ1-5	TGTGCCAGCAGTTTTAGTCCCTATAGCAATCAGCCCCAGCATTTT	CASSFSPYSNQPQHF
few	.	TRBV29-1	TRBJ2-3	TGCAGCGTTGAAGCGGGTGGGACAGATACGCAGTATTTT	CSVEAGGTDTQYF
many	TRBD2	TRBV2	TRBJ2-5	TGTGCCAGCAGAGCTACTAGCGGGAGTGAGACCCAGTACTTC	CASRATSGSETQYF
few	TRBD2	TRBV2	TRBJ2-2	TGTGCCAGCAACGGGGGGGCCGTCGGGGAGCTGTTTTTT	CASNGGAVGELFF
.	.	TRBV5-5	TRBJ1-1	TGTGCCAGTACGCTAGGGGCGGAAGCTTTCTTT	CASTLGAEAFF
many	.	TRBV3-1	TRBJ1-3	TGTGCCAGCAGCCATAGTGGACAGTTTGCTGGAAACACCATATATTTT	CASSHSGQFAGNTIYF
many	.	TRBV6-5	TRBJ2-5	TGTGCCAGCAGTTACCGTTGGACGGGGGAGACCCAGTACTTC	CASSYRWTGETQYF
.	TRBD1	TRBV6-2/TRBV6-3	TRBJ1-1	TGTGCCAGCAGCGAGGGGGCGAGCGGCACTGAAGCTTTCTTT	CASSEGASGTEAFF
few	TRBD1	TRBV27	TRBJ1-1	TGTGCCAGCAGTGCCGGACAGGGGGCTTTGTACACTGAAGCTTTCTTT	CASSAGQGALYTEAFF
many	.	TRBV24-1	TRBJ1-2	TGTGCCACCAGTGATGCGGCGAGAGACATTAACTATGGCTACACCTTC	CATSDAARDINYGYTF
once	.	TRBV19	TRBJ1-1	TGTGCCAGTAGGTGGGAGGGCACTGAAGCTTTCTTT	CASRWEGTEAFF
many	TRBD2	TRBV2	TRBJ2-3	TGTGCCAGCGGGACTAGCCCAGATACGCAGTATTTT	CASGTSPDTQYF
few	TRBD1	TRBV19	TRBJ1-1	TGTGCCAGTAGTATCAACAGGGGATCTTCAAACACTGAAGCTTTCTTT	CASSINRGSSNTEAFF
few	TRBD2	TRBV27	TRBJ2-1	TGTGCCAGCGGTGCGGGACTAGTTATCGATGAGCAGTTCTTC	CASGAGLVIDEQFF
few	TRBD2	TRBV6-1	TRBJ2-1	TGTTGCGCAAGAAGCGGGGGATACAATGAGCAGTTCTTC	CCARSGGYNEQFF
.	TRBD2	TRBV6-5	TRBJ2-1	TGTGCCAGCAGTTACTCGTTAGCGGGGGGGCGTGAGCAGTTCTTC	CASSYSLAGGREQFF
few	.	TRBV24-1	TRBJ2-1	TGTGCCACCAGTGATTCTACCCCCGGGACATCCTACAATGAGCAGTTCTTC	CATSDSTPGTSYNEQFF
.	.	TRBV7-8	TRBJ2-6	TGTGCCAGCAGCTTAGAACCGATCTCTGGGGCCAACGTCCTGACTTTC	CASSLEPISGANVLTF
few	.	TRBV20-1	TRBJ2-2	TGCAGTGCAAAGGGGGCCGGGGAGCTGTTTTTT	CSAKGAGELFF
few	.	TRBV6-1	TRBJ2-3	TGTGCCAGCGCCAGGACGGGCGGGAGCACAGATACGCAGTATTTT	CASARTGGSTDTQYF
many	.	TRBV6-1	TRBJ1-1	TGTGCCAGGCACCCCGGAGGCAAGAAAATGAACACTGAAGCTTTCTTT	CARHPGGKKMNTEAFF
many	TRBD2	TRBV11-3	TRBJ2-3	TGTGCCAGCAGTTTAAGCGGGGGGGCAGCAGATACGCAGTATTTT	CASSLSGGAADTQYF
.	.	TRBV6-1	TRBJ2-5	TGTGCCAGCAGCCGAATTAAGGGGGAGACCCAGTACTTC	CASSRIKGETQYF
few	.	TRBV30	TRBJ2-7	TGTGCCTGGAGTGGAGGGACCGAGAGCTCCTACGAGCAGTACTTC	CAWSGGTESSYEQYF
many	.	TRBV3-1	TRBJ2-1	TGTGCCAGCAGCCAAGTCGACAGGACGCATGAGCAGTTCTTC	CASSQVDRTHEQFF
few	.	TRBV5-1	TRBJ2-1	TGCGCCAGCAGCGTTGACTGGGACCGGACTTCAGAGCAGTTCTTC	CASSVDWDRTSEQFF